Sequencing of this TCR beta chain was carried out in a study of T cell responses to AZD1222 COVID-19 vaccine. The study, taken as a whole, reports: After the peak T cell response, and only then, were repertoires sampled. Donors skewed white British and female; clonal diversity was possibly underestimated.

Germline V gene data show CDR1 as MNHEY and CDR2 as SVGEGT. V shed 5 bases and J shed 0 bases, with 16 bases lying between them. The CDR3 extends over 16 amino acids. The table came from immunoSEQ multiplex PCR; TCRdb's copy has only in-frame clones and leaves some out. The sample has some 100,000 clones; approximately 87% are singletons. A note on this clone: Its antigen remains unidentified.

The receptor comes from an adult in good health. The chain uses TRBV6-2 or TRBV6-3 and TRBJ1-1; a weak D match, TRBD1 (6 bases). The material was peripheral blood, obtained on day 0 of AZD1222 vaccination. The CDR3: CASSASRGGMNTEAFF. CDR3 nucleotide sequence: TGTGCCAGCAGTGCGTCCAGGGGTGGCATGAACACTGAAGCTTTCTTT.